The source of this T cell receptor beta chain is a study of T cells in Graves' hyperthyroidism and ophthalmopathy. Study-wide points: Among thyroid clonotypes expanded above 0.001, most also appeared in blood. Ophthalmopathy was predicted by the model a median of approximately 6.6 months ahead of onset.

The CDR3 totals 15 residues. The V gene end was trimmed by 2 bases and the J gene end by 4 bases; junction bases not matched to a gene: 3. Hyperthyroidism was newly diagnosed in patients aged 18 to 65 (duration under 2 months). Thyroid ultrasound and orbital computed tomography, with clinical symptoms and serum thyroxine and TRAb, informed diagnoses. This clonotype was found many times. Its target is not known. RNA transcripts were the template for amplifying TCR beta CDR3 regions. The HTBI primer set drove a first-round RT-PCR of the TCR CDR3. One entry per CDR3 protein, called by TCRdb with MiXCR from the multiplex PCR reads. Counted here are fewer than 600,000 distinct CDR3 sequences, 12% to 15% occurring once; the ten biggest clones make up roughly 14%.

Sequencing input: blood. The clonotype originates from a middle-aged woman with Graves' hyperthyroidism. The rearrangement joins TRBV12-3 or TRBV12-4 to TRBJ1-2, with 11 bases aligning to TRBD1. The CDR3: CASSLTGTGGYGYTF. The CDR3 coding sequence is TGTGCCAGCAGTTTAACCGGGACAGGGGGCTATGGCTACACCTTC.